These 27 T cell receptor beta chains were all obtained from the same sample, sequenced in a study of regulatory T cells in long-lasting Graves disease. Library construction for TCR beta used iRepertoire HTBI primers and Arm-PCR of CDR3 regions. One entry per CDR3 protein results from TCRdb running MiXCR on the multiplex PCR reads. The sample carries about 440,000 distinct CDR3 sequences, under 15% recorded once. Time point specified: newly diagnosed GD, antithyroid drugs for less than 3 months. PBMCs were the source of the RNA used for TCR sequencing. The data also belong to a second study, concerning T cells in Graves' hyperthyroidism and ophthalmopathy.

Sequences were derived from peripheral blood mononuclear cells (PBMCs), sampled at new diagnosis, from a patient treated with antithyroid drugs. These receptor sequences come from a woman in her 30s with Graves disease.

The chain couples TRBV5-8 to TRBJ2-2; D assignment may be TRBD1 or TRBD2 (5 bases each). The CDR3 is made up of 18 amino acids. Germline lookup yields CDR1 SGHTS and CDR2 YDEGEE. The V and J ends lost 1 base and 1 base respectively, with 17 bases between them. CDR3: CASSLIAGTLVNTGELFF. CDR3 bases: TGTGCCAGCAGCTTGATAGCCGGGACCCTGGTGAACACCGGGGAGCTGTTTTTT.

This clonotype appeared many times. The chain joins TRBV28 to TRBJ2-5; D remains ambiguous. Trimming cost V 5 bases and J 5 bases, with 12 bases left between them. Per the germline V gene, CDR1 is MDHEN and CDR2 is SYDVKM. This CDR3 comprises 13 residues. The CDR3 protein is CASSPPDWETQYF. Here the CDR3 DNA reads TGTGCCAGCAGTCCCCCCGATTGGGAGACCCAGTACTTC.

There are many counts of this clonotype. This rearrangement joins TRBV5-1 to TRBJ2-1, with TRBD1 identical over 11 bases. The V gene's germline CDR1 is SGHRS and CDR2 YFSETQ. The J segment lost 6 bases and the V segment lost 2 bases, leaving 7 bases of the junction unmatched. The CDR3 is 16 residues long. This CDR3 is CASSLGQGASGNEQFF. The CDR3 DNA reads as TGCGCCAGCAGCTTAGGACAGGGGGCGTCTGGCAATGAGCAGTTCTTC.

The rearrangement links TRBV19 to TRBJ1-1, with D possibly TRBD1 on 5 matching bases. This CDR3 region has 16 residues. V lost 5 bases to trimming and J lost 0 bases, with 16 bases between them. From germline, CDR1 is LNHDA and CDR2 SQIVND (reference sequence). The CDR3 loop is CASSGRGPVMNTEAFF. The CDR3 nucleotides read TGTGCCAGTAGTGGGAGGGGACCCGTAATGAACACTGAAGCTTTCTTT.

This clonotype was found many times. The chain combines TRBV6-1 with TRBJ1-5; TRBD1 agrees at 8 bases. Trimming at V came to 6 bases and at J to 6 bases, leaving 10 bases not matched to a gene. Germline CDR1 MNHNS, CDR2 SASEGT. This CDR3 is 15 amino acids long. The CDR3 DNA is TGTGCCAGCAGAGAACAGGGGGAGAGAGGTCAGCCCCAGCATTTT. Amino acids: CASREQGERGQPQHF.

The table lists this clonotype with many counts. V gene TRBV2 combines with J gene TRBJ2-1; D perhaps matches TRBD1 (6 bases). CDR3 size: 15 residues. CDR1 is SNHLY and CDR2 is FYNNEI in the germline V gene. Trimming stripped 6 bases from V and 2 bases from J, with 14 bases between. In nucleotides, the CDR3 is TGTGCCAGCAGCCTTAAGCGGACAGCCTACAATGAGCAGTTCTTC. It encodes CASSLKRTAYNEQFF.

The sample holds many counts of this clonotype. The rearrangement uses TRBV2 and TRBJ1-5; the D gene is possibly TRBD1 (6 bases). Germline V lookup: CDR1 SNHLY, CDR2 FYNNEI. V gave up 6 bases and J gave up 2 bases, with 11 bases separating them. The CDR3 spans 14 residues. This CDR3 is CASRERQGNQPQHF. CDR3 coding DNA: TGTGCCAGCAGGGAAAGACAGGGCAATCAGCCCCAGCATTTT.

The V call is TRBV20-1, the J call TRBJ1-2; the D is unclear. CDR1 is DFQATT and CDR2 is SNEGSKA in the germline V gene (reference sequence). V was trimmed by 4 bases and J by 1 base, leaving 19 bases between them. The CDR3 is made up of 16 amino acids. The CDR3 DNA reads as TGCAGTGCTACTAGATTGGCCCGGGGAAGTAACTATGGCTACACCTTC. Translation gives CSATRLARGSNYGYTF.

The V and J genes are TRBV12-3 or TRBV12-4 and TRBJ2-4, with 9 bases fitting TRBD2. With V trimmed by 1 base and J by 8 bases, 9 bases remained unmatched. CDR3 length: 16 amino acids. CDR3 amino acids: CASSLGVAGVSYIQYF. The DNA of the CDR3 is TGTGCCAGCAGTTTAGGGGTAGCGGGAGTTAGCTACATTCAGTACTTC.

This clonotype occurred a few times. This sequence joins TRBV27 and TRBJ1-2; D unclear. The CDR3 is 13 residues long. Germline loops: CDR1 MNHEY, CDR2 SMNVEV (reference sequence). Trimming left V 10 bases short and J 5 bases short, with 17 bases between. CDR3 DNA: TGTGCCACCGGCTTTAGAGGTGTTTATGGCTACACCTTC. Residues: CATGFRGVYGYTF.

Relative to its sample, this clonotype is medium-sized. The genes are TRBV12-3 or TRBV12-4 and TRBJ2-3; 8 bases fit TRBD2. J was trimmed by 4 bases and V by 1 base; bases with no gene match: 10. The CDR3 sequence is 17 residues long. DNA of the CDR3: TGTGCCAGCAGTTTAGAACTAGCGGAAGGACATCCAGATACGCAGTATTTT. Translation: CASSLELAEGHPDTQYF.

This chain joins TRBV24-1 and TRBJ2-2; weak D call: TRBD1 (6 bases). Germline CDR1 reads KGHDR; CDR2 reads SFDVKD. The V end was cut by 7 bases, the J end by 4 bases, with 12 bases between. The CDR3 extends over 14 amino acids. Here the CDR3 reads CATRGQRSTGELFF. CDR3 DNA: TGTGCCACCAGGGGACAACGTAGCACCGGGGAGCTGTTTTTT.

This clonotype occurred many times. The rearrangement uses TRBV6-9 and TRBJ2-1; D not certain. The V end was cut by 4 bases, the J end by 8 bases, with 6 bases between. Germline V gene data show CDR1 as MNHGY and CDR2 as SVAAGI. The CDR3 loop spans 11 amino acids. In DNA form, the CDR3 reads TGTGCCAGCAGTTCCCCCCATGAGCAGTTCTTC. Amino acid sequence: CASSSPHEQFF.

Remarks on this clonotype: This sequence may be a read error, since a much larger clone differs from it by one base. The chain carries TRBV11-2 and TRBJ2-7, with D possibly being TRBD1 or TRBD2 (6 bases each). Germline values: CDR1 SGHAT, CDR2 FQNNGV. V was cut by 1 base and J by 12 bases, with 25 bases left in between. The CDR3 covers 16 residues. In DNA form, the CDR3 reads TGTGCCAGCAGCTTAGTCTCAACCGGCCGGGGGCTTCACCTGTACTTC. It specifies CASSLVSTGRGLHLYF.

This clonotype was counted many times. The V call is TRBV12-3 or TRBV12-4, the J call TRBJ2-7, with D tentatively TRBD2 (5 bases). CDR3 length: 14 amino acids. V lost 6 bases to trimming and J lost 3 bases, with 15 bases between them. CDR3 region: CASSKAEKVYEQYF. The CDR3 region has the DNA TGTGCCAGCAGCAAAGCGGAAAAGGTCTACGAGCAGTACTTC.

There are many counts of this clonotype. J is TRBJ2-7 and V is TRBV12-3 or TRBV12-4; D is undetermined. With 3 bases removed from V and 2 bases from J, the gap between germline ends came to 11 bases. The CDR3 spans 14 residues. CDR3 amino acids: CASSLTQTAYEQYF. The CDR3 DNA reads TGTGCCAGCAGTTTGACCCAGACCGCCTACGAGCAGTACTTC.

This clonotype was seen at least ten times. CDR3 nucleotides: TGCGCCAGCAGCCTGGACCCGGGACAGTACAATGAGCAGTTCTTC. Amino acids: CASSLDPGQYNEQFF. This sequence joins TRBV5-1 and TRBJ2-1; TRBD1 matches at 7 bases. This CDR3 comprises 15 residues. In germline, CDR1 is SGHRS, CDR2 YFSETQ. Trimming cost V 4 bases and J 4 bases; bases outside gene matches: 8.

The chain couples TRBV5-1 to TRBJ2-1, with 7 nucleotides matching TRBD2. CDR3 size: 16 residues. The V gene end was trimmed by 5 bases and the J gene end by 2 bases; junction bases not matched to a gene: 10. CDR1 is SGHRS, CDR2 YFSETQ, per germline. DNA of the CDR3: TGCGCCAGCAGGGAAGGAGGACTAGGGACCTACAATGAGCAGTTCTTC. It yields the protein CASREGGLGTYNEQFF.

The gene calls are TRBV30 and TRBJ2-7; maybe TRBD1 (5 bases). Germline V gene lookup returns CDR1 GTSNPN and CDR2 SVGIG (reference sequence). CDR3 length equals 11 residues. V lost 8 bases and J lost 4, with 12 bases in between. The CDR3 is CASLGVYEQYF. The CDR3 nucleotides read TGTGCCAGCCTAGGGGTTTACGAGCAGTACTTC.

This clonotype was observed many times. The rearrangement joins TRBV7-8 to TRBJ2-1; 7 nucleotides line up with TRBD2. CDR1 and CDR2 (germline): SGHVS, FQNEAQ. V was clipped by 4 bases and J by 2 bases; unmatched bases: 5. The CDR3 totals 15 residues. This chain's CDR3 is CASSSAGVTYNEQFF. In DNA form, the CDR3 reads TGTGCCAGCAGCTCGGCGGGAGTTACCTACAATGAGCAGTTCTTC.

The V call is TRBV24-1, the J call TRBJ2-1; D possibly corresponds to TRBD1 (6 bases). Germline CDR1 KGHDR, CDR2 SFDVKD. This CDR3 region has 13 residues. Trimming shortened V by 9 bases and J by 4 bases, and 12 bases separated the two germline ends. The CDR3 spells CATQDGQYNEQFF. The CDR3 DNA reads as TGTGCCACCCAAGACGGACAGTACAATGAGCAGTTCTTC.

This clonotype was seen a few times. This chain links TRBV5-1 with TRBJ2-4; TRBD1 is a possible D gene (6 bases). The CDR3 sequence is 15 residues long. The V end lost 3 bases, the J end lost 5 bases, and 15 bases lay between the germline ends. Germline CDR1 and CDR2: SGHRS and YFSETQ. This chain's CDR3 is CASSSYRAWENIQYF. The CDR3, as DNA: TGCGCCAGCAGCTCGTACAGGGCTTGGGAAAACATTCAGTACTTC.

This clonotype occurred many times. This chain uses TRBV12-5 with TRBJ1-5, with D possibly matching TRBD1 (5 bases). Germline CDR1 LGHNT, CDR2 FRNRAP. The germline V and J ends were trimmed by 2 bases and 1 base, with 18 bases remaining between them. CDR3 length: 18 amino acids. CDR3 protein: CASGLPRSGDSSNQPQHF. The CDR3 nucleotides are TGTGCTAGTGGTTTGCCCCGATCAGGAGACAGCAGCAATCAGCCCCAGCATTTT.

There are a few counts of this clonotype. This chain links TRBV29-1 with TRBJ1-4, with TRBD1 as a possible D gene (6 bases). The CDR3 contains 14 residues. Germline V lookup: CDR1 SQVTM, CDR2 ANQGSEA. V lost 4 bases, J lost 7 bases, and 16 bases lay in between. DNA for the CDR3: TGCAGCGTTGCGGGGGCGGATGGGGCTGAAAAACTGTTTTTT. Amino acid sequence: CSVAGADGAEKLFF. Filled out from reference TRBV29-1 and TRBJ1-4, the complete variable domain reads SAVISQKPSRDICQRGTSLTIQCQVDSQVTMMFWYRQQPGQSLTLIATANQGSEATYESGFVIDKFPISRPNLTFSTLTVSNMSPEDSSIYLCSVAGADGAEKLFFGSGTQLSVL.

Only a few counts were recorded for this clonotype. This chain joins TRBV19 and TRBJ2-2; 16 bases match TRBD2. The CDR3 runs 18 residues. The germline V gene has CDR1 LNHDA and CDR2 SQIVND (reference sequence). Trimming took 7 bases from V and 0 from J; bases not matched to a gene: 5. The CDR3 bases are TGTGCCAGTACCTCGGGACTAGCGGGAGGGACGAACACCGGGGAGCTGTTTTTT. This codes for CASTSGLAGGTNTGELFF.

This clonotype was found many times. The chain joins TRBV2 to TRBJ2-5; TRBD2 agrees at 8 bases. CDR1 and CDR2 from the germline V gene are SNHLY and FYNNEI. CDR3 length equals 13 residues. J lost 3 bases, V lost 10 bases, and 7 bases had no gene match. The CDR3 protein is CATQPGLEETQYF. The DNA for the CDR3 is TGTGCCACTCAACCGGGACTAGAAGAGACCCAGTACTTC. The variable domain in full, with the rest retrieved from reference TRBV2 and TRBJ2-5, is EPEVTQTPSHQVTQMGQEVILRCVPISNHLYFYWYRQILGQKVEFLVSFYNNEISEKSEIFDDQFSVERPDGSNFTLKIRSTKLEDSAMYFCATQPGLEETQYFGPGTRLLVL.

In its sample, this clonotype was seen many times. This chain connects TRBV29-1 to TRBJ1-3; TRBD1 is a possible D gene (5 bases). Between the trimmed V and J ends, which lost 4 bases and 10 bases, there was a span of 32 bases. The CDR3 is 18 residues long. Germline CDR1 and CDR2: SQVTM and ANQGSEA. The CDR3 coding sequence is TGCAGCGTTGGGGGGTTCCTTTCTGGAAACAACTTGGGAAGAACCATATATTTT. Protein: CSVGGFLSGNNLGRTIYF.